This T cell receptor (beta chain) appears in the sequencing data of a study of T-cell memory formation after mild COVID-19. A remark on this clonotype: Its antigen is not known.

TCR alpha and TCR beta cDNA libraries carrying sample barcodes and UMIs came from 5'RACE with constant-segment primers. TCRdb re-called the 5' RACE reads through MiXCR, storing one row per CDR3 protein. The sample gives 450,000 or so distinct CDR3 sequences, around 20% of which show up once; about 8.8% is in the top ten. Study results and caveats: Some SARS-CoV-2-responding clones were already detected in memory before infection. CD4+ contracting clones were mainly CM and EM; CD8+ ones, EMRA. Contracting clones from day 15 to 85 had balanced CD4/CD8; later expanders favoured CD4+.

The germline CDR1 and CDR2 sequences are SGHVS and FNYEAQ. The CDR3 length is 15 residues. Trimming at V came to 5 bases and at J to 2 bases, leaving 6 bases not matched to a gene. The receptor's source is an adult woman who had mild COVID-19 (a few samples of this study predate the infection). Cell type and time point are not known. This chain joins TRBV7-6 and TRBJ2-3; 8 nucleotides line up with TRBD2. The sequencing input was PBMCs or a T cell subset sorted from them (not recorded which). As DNA, the CDR3 is TGTGCCAGCAGCCCGATAGCGGGGACCACAGATACGCAGTATTTT. Amino acid sequence: CASSPIAGTTDTQYF.